Following are 17 T cell receptor beta chains from one sample sequenced in a study of Tregs in tolerant kidney transplant recipients. Clones were read by immunoSEQ multiplex PCR, and TCRdb kept only the in-frame ones, dropping some. The table shows some 16,000 clones, with just over 90% occurring only once. The sample was CD8+ T cells from blood. Receptors were obtained from a human donor in good health.

The rearrangement uses TRBV6-5 and TRBJ1-6, with D perhaps TRBD1 (6 bases). This CDR3 is built from 15 residues. Trimming pared 0 bases from V and 8 bases from J, leaving 11 bases between. CDR1 MNHEY and CDR2 SVGAGI come from the germline V gene. Here the CDR3 reads CASSYSSGADSPLHF. In DNA, the CDR3 is TGTGCCAGCAGTTACTCGTCGGGGGCTGATTCACCCCTCCACTTT.

The chain combines TRBV27 with TRBJ2-3; 12 bases are a match to TRBD2. The CDR3 is 19 amino acids. The germline V gene has CDR1 MNHEY and CDR2 SMNVEV (reference sequence). V shed 5 bases, J shed 3 bases, and the junction held 15 bases outside the gene matches. The CDR3 region is CASSPTSSSGGGATDTQYF. In nucleotides, the CDR3 is TGTGCCAGCAGTCCTACGTCCTCTAGCGGGGGGGGCGCAACAGATACGCAGTATTTT.

The V gene is TRBV4-1, the J gene TRBJ1-1; D may be TRBD1 (6 bases). The CDR3 runs 15 residues. V lost 5 bases to trimming and J lost 4 bases, with 17 bases between them. Germline V gene lookup returns CDR1 MGHRA and CDR2 YSYEKL. CDR3 region: CASSAQQGGVTEAFF. Written as DNA, the CDR3 is TGCGCCAGCAGCGCGCAACAGGGTGGGGTCACTGAAGCTTTCTTT.

The gene calls are TRBV5-4 and TRBJ2-1; no clear D gene. The CDR3 has 13 residues. V was clipped by 0 bases and J by 9 bases, with 10 bases between them. Germline-derived CDR1 and CDR2 are SGHNT and YYREEE (reference sequence). Here the CDR3 reads CASSLAASTEQFF. The CDR3 nucleotides are TGTGCCAGCAGCTTGGCCGCTAGTACTGAGCAGTTCTTC. The full variable domain, completed using reference TRBV5-4 and TRBJ2-1, is ETGVTQSPTHLIKTRGQQVTLRCSSQSGHNTVSWYQQALGQGPQFIFQYYREEENGRGNFPPRFSGLQFPNYSSELNVNALELDDSALYLCASSLAASTEQFFGPGTRLTVL.

This clone was recorded only once. The chain links TRBV14 to TRBJ2-3; D is undetermined. The germline CDR1 and CDR2 sequences are SGHDN and FVKESK. Trimming removed 0 bases at V and 2 bases at J, with 12 bases between. The CDR3 covers 16 residues. The CDR3 bases are TGTGCCAGCAGCCAAGATTGGGGAATGACCACAGATACGCAGTATTTT. Amino acid sequence: CASSQDWGMTTDTQYF.

The chain links TRBV5-6 to TRBJ2-7; tentative D call: TRBD1 (6 bases). Germline-derived CDR1 and CDR2 are SGHDT and YYEEEE. The V and J ends lost 4 bases and 3 bases respectively, with 8 bases between them. The CDR3 extends over 12 amino acids. The CDR3 bases are TGTGCCAGCAGCGGGGGCTTCTACGAGCAGTACTTC. Translation: CASSGGFYEQYF.

V gene TRBV4-1 combines with J gene TRBJ2-4; D ambiguous. Germline V lookup: CDR1 MGHRA, CDR2 YSYEKL. CDR3 length equals 17 residues. Between the trimmed V and J ends, which lost 6 bases and 0 bases, there was a span of 18 bases. The CDR3 DNA reads TGCGCCAGCAGGCCAAACCCCGGACCTATAGCCAAAAACATTCAGTACTTC. It translates to CASRPNPGPIAKNIQYF.

This rearrangement joins TRBV29-1 to TRBJ2-3, with D possibly TRBD1 on 6 matching bases. The germline CDR1 and CDR2 sequences are SQVTM and ANQGSEA. The CDR3 spans 18 residues. V lost 6 bases and J lost 2, with 27 bases in between. The CDR3 nucleotides read TGCAGCGTAGAGGGGGTCCGGGGACGGGGAAGAACCACAGATACGCAGTATTTT. It yields the protein CSVEGVRGRGRTTDTQYF.

This chain joins TRBV7-2 and TRBJ2-7; D is perhaps TRBD1 (6 bases). V shed 5 bases and J shed 5 bases, with 22 bases lying between them. The germline V gene has CDR1 SGHTA and CDR2 FQGNSA. The CDR3 is made up of 16 amino acids. The CDR3, as DNA: TGTGCCAGCAGCCTATATGACGGGCAGGGGCAGGACGAGCAGTACTTC. This translates into CASSLYDGQGQDEQYF.

The CDR3 loop is CASSQEGPGGEQYF. Written as DNA, the CDR3 is TGCGCCAGCAGCCAAGAGGGGCCTGGTGGCGAGCAGTACTTC. This chain uses TRBV4-1 with TRBJ2-7; D is possibly TRBD1 (5 bases). In germline, CDR1 is MGHRA, CDR2 YSYEKL. The CDR3 has 14 residues. Trimming left V 0 bases short and J 6 bases short, with 12 bases between.

V and J are TRBV29-1 and TRBJ2-2; D gene unclear. Per the germline V gene, CDR1 is SQVTM and CDR2 is ANQGSEA. This CDR3 region has 14 residues. Trimming cost V 1 base and J 5 bases, with 11 bases left between them. The CDR3 coding sequence is TGCAGCGTTGAAGGTGACATGGGGACCGGGGAGCTGTTTTTT. This encodes CSVEGDMGTGELFF.

This rearrangement joins TRBV28 to TRBJ1-5, with D possibly matching TRBD1 (5 bases). Deletions cut 6 bases from V and 0 bases from J, with 12 bases between. The CDR3 has 15 residues. The germline gives CDR1 MDHEN, CDR2 SYDVKM. The CDR3 reads CASRTGTDSNQPQHF. In DNA form, the CDR3 reads TGTGCCAGCAGAACCGGGACGGATAGCAATCAGCCCCAGCATTTT.

The chain recombines TRBV6-5 with TRBJ1-1, with a tentative D call TRBD1 (5 bases). The CDR3 totals 16 residues. V was trimmed by 2 bases and J by 2 bases, leaving 15 bases between them. CDR1 is MNHEY, CDR2 SVGAGI, per germline. The CDR3 coding sequence is TGTGCCAGCAGTTACCCGGACAAGGAGTTAAACACTGAAGCTTTCTTT. Its protein is CASSYPDKELNTEAFF.

V is TRBV19 and J is TRBJ2-1; D is ambiguous. V was trimmed by 8 bases and J by 0 bases, leaving 8 bases between them. This CDR3 region has 13 residues. Looked up from germline, CDR1 is LNHDA and CDR2 is SQIVND (reference sequence). The CDR3 reads CASRGDSYNEQFF. For the CDR3, the DNA is TGTGCCAGTCGTGGCGACTCCTACAATGAGCAGTTCTTC.

The rearrangement uses TRBV25-1 and TRBJ2-1; D ambiguous. This CDR3 region has 12 residues. The germline V gene encodes CDR1 MGHDK and CDR2 SYGVNS. The V end was cut by 4 bases, the J end by 9 bases, with 10 bases between. In DNA, the CDR3 is TGTGCCAGCAGTGGGCCCTGGGGTGAGCAGTTCTTC. Amino acid sequence: CASSGPWGEQFF.

V is TRBV30 and J is TRBJ2-1; D is perhaps TRBD2 (6 bases). Germline V gene data show CDR1 as GTSNPN and CDR2 as SVGIG (reference sequence). This CDR3 contains 15 residues. V gave up 0 bases and J gave up 3 bases, with 12 bases separating them. The CDR3 loop is CAWSVRLAIYNEQFF. The CDR3 region has the DNA TGTGCCTGGAGTGTACGGCTAGCGATCTACAATGAGCAGTTCTTC.

V is TRBV7-8 and J is TRBJ2-1; D not certain. The CDR3 is 13 residues long. The V and J ends lost 6 bases and 2 bases respectively, with 8 bases between them. Per germline, CDR1 SGHVS and CDR2 FQNEAQ. Here the CDR3 DNA reads TGTGCCAGCAGTCACACCCCCTACAATGAGCAGTTCTTC. As protein: CASSHTPYNEQFF.